These 16 T cell receptor beta chains were sequenced from one sample in a study of identical twins. TCRdb re-derived calls from the 5' RACE reads in MiXCR, one entry per CDR3 protein. The sample holds hundreds of thousands of distinct CDR3 sequences; approximately 8.5% are singletons and the top ten take 2% to 2.5%. A further study also used this sample, focusing on yellow fever vaccine responses in identical twins.

The sample comprised memory (CD45RO+) T cells sorted from blood. The receptors come from a woman aged 18-35 years in good health.

V is TRBV9 and J is TRBJ2-1; 11 positions agree with TRBD2. The junction had 10 bases not matched to a gene; V was cut back by 3 bases and J by 8 bases. The V gene's germline CDR1 is SGDLS and CDR2 YYNGEE. The CDR3 loop spans 16 amino acids. This CDR3 reads CASSELAGALGYEQFF. The CDR3 bases are TGTGCCAGCAGCGAACTAGCGGGAGCCCTAGGGTATGAGCAGTTCTTC.

This clonotype has a count of ten or more. The chain couples TRBV29-1 to TRBJ1-2, with D perhaps TRBD1 (5 bases). Looked up from germline, CDR1 is SQVTM and CDR2 is ANQGSEA. V gave up 3 bases and J gave up 6 bases, with 8 bases separating them. CDR3 length: 11 residues. CDR3 nucleotide sequence: TGCAGCGTTGATCGAGGGGATGGCTACACCTTC. Amino acids: CSVDRGDGYTF.

This clonotype has ten or more counts. The V call is TRBV20-1, the J call TRBJ2-3; maybe TRBD1 (5 bases). Trimming shortened V by 6 bases and J by 6 bases, and 16 bases separated the two germline ends. CDR1 and CDR2 (germline): DFQATT, SNEGSKA (reference sequence). This CDR3 has 13 residues. The CDR3 loop is CSARRSAGDTQYF. The CDR3 bases are TGCAGTGCCCGCCGGTCCGCAGGGGATACGCAGTATTTT.

This clonotype was seen a handful of times. J is TRBJ2-1 and V is TRBV6-5; a weak D match, TRBD1 (7 bases). Trimming removed 0 bases at V and 3 bases at J, with 12 bases between. Germline V gene lookup returns CDR1 MNHEY and CDR2 SVGAGI. The CDR3 length is 16 residues. CDR3 region: CASSYSRQGGYNEQFF. DNA of the CDR3: TGTGCCAGCAGTTACTCGAGACAGGGAGGCTACAATGAGCAGTTCTTC.

This clonotype was seen ten or more times. The chain uses TRBV6-5 and TRBJ2-1; maybe TRBD2 (6 bases). There are 11 residues in the CDR3. The V and J ends lost 4 bases and 10 bases respectively, with 8 bases between them. The V gene's germline CDR1 is MNHEY and CDR2 SVGAGI. CDR3 bases: TGTGCCAGCAGTTGGCGGGGCGAGCAGTTCTTC. Residues: CASSWRGEQFF.

This chain connects TRBV20-1 to TRBJ2-3; possible D gene TRBD1, 6 bases. V was shortened by 6 bases and J by 0 bases, with 16 bases between the two germline ends. Per germline, CDR1 DFQATT and CDR2 SNEGSKA (reference sequence). This CDR3 is built from 15 residues. The CDR3 DNA is TGCAGTGCCCACTCGACAGGTGTAAGCACAGATACGCAGTATTTT. Translating it yields CSAHSTGVSTDTQYF.

This clonotype showed up many times. The chain employs TRBV5-1 and TRBJ2-1; D is unresolved. V gave up 3 bases and J gave up 9 bases, with 10 bases separating them. From germline, CDR1 is SGHRS and CDR2 YFSETQ. The CDR3 runs to 12 residues. The CDR3 sequence: CASSSGAGEQFF. In nucleotides, the CDR3 is TGCGCCAGCAGCTCTGGTGCTGGTGAGCAGTTCTTC. The entire variable domain, with the rest obtained from reference TRBV5-1 and TRBJ2-1, is as follows: KAGVTQTPRYLIKTRGQQVTLSCSPISGHRSVSWYQQTPGQGLQFLFEYFSETQRNKGNFPGRFSGRQFSNSRSEMNVSTLELGDSALYLCASSSGAGEQFFGPGTRLTVL.

The rearrangement uses TRBV5-6 and TRBJ1-1; D gene ambiguous. This CDR3 comprises 14 residues. Per germline, CDR1 SGHDT and CDR2 YYEEEE. Deletions cut 9 bases from V and 6 bases from J, with 21 bases between. In DNA form, the CDR3 reads TGTGCCATGAGCGCCGGGCCCCTCTACTCTGAAGCTTTCTTT. Encoded protein: CAMSAGPLYSEAFF.

J is TRBJ2-4 and V is TRBV18, with 10 bases matching TRBD1. V gave up 4 bases and J gave up 5 bases; unmatched junction bases: 5. Germline loops: CDR1 KGHSH, CDR2 LQKENI. The CDR3 is 15 residues long. The CDR3 protein is CASSRTGGGENIQYF. As DNA, the CDR3 is TGTGCCAGCTCACGGACAGGGGGAGGCGAAAACATTCAGTACTTC.

This clonotype has just a few counts. The chain carries TRBV11-2 and TRBJ2-1; 10 bases line up with TRBD2. Germline V lookup: CDR1 SGHAT, CDR2 FQNNGV. J gave up 4 bases and V 3 bases, and 6 bases lay outside the gene matches. The CDR3 covers 16 residues. CDR3 loop: CASSLRLAGVYNEQFF. Written as DNA, the CDR3 is TGTGCCAGCAGCTTGAGGCTAGCGGGGGTTTACAATGAGCAGTTCTTC. The full variable domain, completed using reference TRBV11-2 and TRBJ2-1, is EAGVAQSPRYKIIEKRQSVAFWCNPISGHATLYWYQQILGQGPKLLIQFQNNGVVDDSQLPKDRFSAERLKGVDSTLKIQPAKLEDSAVYLCASSLRLAGVYNEQFFGPGTRLTVL.

This clonotype has only a few counts. This chain links TRBV6-1 with TRBJ1-5, with D tentatively TRBD1 (5 bases). V dropped 3 bases and J dropped 6 bases, with 12 bases sitting between them. CDR3 length equals 14 residues. Germline CDR1 is MNHNS and CDR2 is SASEGT. CDR3 sequence reads: CASSDQGVAQPQHF. For the CDR3, the DNA is TGTGCCAGCAGTGATCAGGGAGTGGCTCAGCCCCAGCATTTT.

The chain joins TRBV19 to TRBJ1-1; D uncertain. V was clipped by 5 bases and J by 5 bases, with 15 bases between them. Germline-derived CDR1 and CDR2 are LNHDA and SQIVND (reference sequence). This CDR3 has 14 residues. The CDR3 loop reads CASSPGVATTEAFF. The DNA for the CDR3 is TGTGCCAGTAGTCCCGGTGTGGCGACTACTGAAGCTTTCTTT.

This clonotype was detected only a few times. As DNA, the CDR3 is TGCGCCAGCAGCCGAAGAGCCCCGTCGACGAACACCGGGGAGCTGTTTTTT. This codes for CASSRRAPSTNTGELFF. The chain joins TRBV4-1 to TRBJ2-2; D is undetermined. The CDR3 sequence is 17 residues long. Germline assignment: CDR1 MGHRA and CDR2 YSYEKL. The V end lost 4 bases, the J end lost 0 bases, and 15 bases lay between the germline ends.

The chain uses TRBV20-1 and TRBJ2-5; no clear D. The CDR3 sequence is 11 residues long. Per germline, CDR1 DFQATT and CDR2 SNEGSKA (reference sequence). Trimming cost V 3 bases and J 4 bases, with 6 bases left between them. The CDR3 protein is CSASERETQYF. The CDR3 region has the DNA TGCAGTGCTAGTGAGCGAGAGACCCAGTACTTC.

There are a few counts of this clonotype. V and J are TRBV7-9 and TRBJ1-4; 7 nucleotides line up with TRBD1. Germline-derived CDR1 and CDR2 are SEHNR and FQNEAQ (reference sequence). J was trimmed by 8 bases and V by 0 bases; bases with no gene match: 9. The CDR3 extends over 16 amino acids. In DNA form, the CDR3 reads TGTGCCAGCAGCTTAGCGGGTCGGGACAGCAAAGAAAAACTGTTTTTT. This gives the protein CASSLAGRDSKEKLFF.

This clonotype turned up a few times. CDR3 nucleotide sequence: TGTGCCAGCAGTCCAGCCGGACAGGGAAGAGCTGGGGCCAACGTCCTGACTTTC. Protein product: CASSPAGQGRAGANVLTF. The chain has TRBV6-1 and TRBJ2-6, with 8 bases aligning to TRBD1. V gave up 5 bases and J gave up 2 bases; unmatched junction bases: 11. The CDR3 is made up of 18 amino acids. CDR1 and CDR2 (germline): MNHNS, SASEGT.